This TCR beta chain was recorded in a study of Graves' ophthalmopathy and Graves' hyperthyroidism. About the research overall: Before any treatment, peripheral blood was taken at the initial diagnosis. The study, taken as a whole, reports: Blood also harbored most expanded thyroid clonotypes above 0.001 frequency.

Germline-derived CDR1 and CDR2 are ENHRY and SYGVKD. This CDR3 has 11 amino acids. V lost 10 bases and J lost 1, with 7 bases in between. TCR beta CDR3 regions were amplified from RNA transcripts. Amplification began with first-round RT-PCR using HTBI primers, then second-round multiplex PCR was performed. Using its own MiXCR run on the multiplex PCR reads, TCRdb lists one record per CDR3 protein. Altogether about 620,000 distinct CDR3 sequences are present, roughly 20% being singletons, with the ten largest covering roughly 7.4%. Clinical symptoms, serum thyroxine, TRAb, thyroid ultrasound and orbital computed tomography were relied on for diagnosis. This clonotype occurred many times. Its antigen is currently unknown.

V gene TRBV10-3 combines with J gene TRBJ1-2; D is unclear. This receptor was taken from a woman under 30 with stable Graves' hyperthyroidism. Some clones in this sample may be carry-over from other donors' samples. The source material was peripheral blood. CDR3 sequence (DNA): TGTGCCACCTCGATTAACTATGGCTACACCTTC. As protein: CATSINYGYTF.